A single sample is the source of the 11 T cell receptor beta chains below, sequenced in a study of beta chain features in type 1 diabetes. General study results and limits: All four CD4+ subsets of Type 1 diabetes patients contained TCRB CDR3s that were moderately but significantly shorter.

As every portion of the isolated RNA was reverse transcribed, the sequencing read expressed TCRB transcripts. Libraries were prepared by immunoSEQ multiplex PCR; TCRdb keeps only in-frame clonotypes and omits some of them. The sample lists more than 300,000 clones, 10% to 15% occurring once. Their antigen targets remain unknown. Specimen: naive CD4+ T cells from blood. Source of these receptors: a woman aged 18-35 years with type 1 diabetes.

The DNA for the CDR3 is TGTGCCAGCTCACCGAGCCTCTCGGACAGGGGAGCTTTCTTT. Translated, it gives CASSPSLSDRGAFF. The chain employs TRBV18 and TRBJ1-1, with 9 bases identical to TRBD1. From germline, CDR1 is KGHSH and CDR2 LQKENI. The V segment lost 3 bases and the J segment 10 bases; nucleotides outside the gene matches: 9. This CDR3 has 14 residues.

This chain connects TRBV5-1 to TRBJ2-3; perhaps TRBD2 as D (6 bases). In germline, CDR1 is SGHRS, CDR2 YFSETQ. Trimming pared 4 bases from V and 1 base from J, leaving 7 bases between. This CDR3 comprises 13 residues. The CDR3 region has the DNA TGCGCCAGCAGCACGGGAGGCACAGATACGCAGTATTTT. It translates to CASSTGGTDTQYF.

In this sample, this clone turned up a few times. J is TRBJ2-2 and V is TRBV7-3; 10 bases fit TRBD2. The V gene's germline CDR1 is SGHTA and CDR2 FQGTGA. The CDR3 runs to 17 residues. V shed 0 bases, J shed 6 bases, and the junction held 7 bases outside the gene matches. The CDR3 DNA reads TGTGCCAGCAGCTTAACTGGTCTAGCGGGAGTCGCCGGGGAGCTGTTTTTT. Encoded protein: CASSLTGLAGVAGELFF.

This clone has a handful of counts. The rearrangement links TRBV30 to TRBJ2-1; D ambiguous. Trimming took off 0 bases at V and 8 bases at J, with 5 bases between the two ends. There are 11 residues in the CDR3. Germline assignment: CDR1 GTSNPN and CDR2 SVGIG (reference sequence). DNA of the CDR3: TGTGCCTGGAGTGTACTGGATGAGCAGTTCTTC. Translation: CAWSVLDEQFF.

This clone has a handful of counts. This chain joins TRBV6-6 and TRBJ1-5, with 8 bases identical to TRBD1. Germline-derived CDR1 and CDR2 are MNHNY and SVGAGI (reference sequence). This CDR3 comprises 16 residues. The V and J ends lost 6 bases and 4 bases, in that order; junction bases with no gene match: 11. CDR3 bases: TGTGCCAGCAGCACCCCCGACGGGACAGGTAATCAGCCCCAGCATTTT. Translated, it gives CASSTPDGTGNQPQHF.

There are a few counts of this clone. J is TRBJ2-1 and V is TRBV27; no definite D call. Germline CDR1 is MNHEY and CDR2 is SMNVEV (reference sequence). V lost 6 bases, J lost 5 bases, and 17 bases lay in between. The CDR3 is 15 residues long. CDR3 sequence reads: CASSFDNNLHNEQFF. In DNA, the CDR3 is TGTGCCAGCAGCTTCGACAACAACCTACACAATGAGCAGTTCTTC.

This clone occurred a few times. This chain uses TRBV9 with TRBJ2-5, with TRBD1 matching 8 bases. The germline V gene encodes CDR1 SGDLS and CDR2 YYNGEE. Unmatched junction bases numbered 3, after V lost 3 bases and J lost 2 bases. The CDR3 length is 14 residues. The CDR3 here is CASSGTGWQETQYF. CDR3 coding DNA: TGTGCCAGCAGCGGGACAGGGTGGCAAGAGACCCAGTACTTC.

The chain employs TRBV7-2 and TRBJ1-4; no firm D call. Trimming cost V 2 bases and J 6 bases, with 10 bases left between them. The germline CDR1 and CDR2 sequences are SGHTA and FQGNSA. CDR3 length: 14 amino acids. The CDR3 DNA is TGTGCCAGCAGCTTATCCCTATTGGATGAAAAACTGTTTTTT. It yields the protein CASSLSLLDEKLFF. Combining the CDR3 with reference TRBV7-2 and TRBJ1-4 gives the whole variable domain GAGVSQSPSNKVTEKGKDVELRCDPISGHTALYWYRQSLGQGLEFLIYFQGNSAPDKSGLPSDRFSAERTGGSVSTLTIQRTQQEDSAVYLCASSLSLLDEKLFFGSGTQLSVL.

In its sample, this clone was seen a few times. The chain carries TRBV18 and TRBJ2-6, with 7 positions matching TRBD1. Per germline, CDR1 KGHSH and CDR2 LQKENI. V gave up 5 bases and J gave up 0 bases; unmatched junction bases: 7. This CDR3 has 17 amino acids. In nucleotides, the CDR3 is TGTGCCAGCTCAGCTATGACAGGGTCCTCTGGGGCCAACGTCCTGACTTTC. Its protein is CASSAMTGSSGANVLTF.

This clone has just a few counts. The chain combines TRBV4-2 with TRBJ1-4; 8 positions match TRBD1. The CDR3 has 16 residues. The junction had 8 bases not matched to a gene; V was cut back by 2 bases and J by 6 bases. Looked up from germline, CDR1 is LGHNA and CDR2 is YNFKEQ. CDR3 nucleotide sequence: TGTGCCAGCAGCCAAAATCAGGGGGCTAATGATGAAAAACTGTTTTTT. Translating it yields CASSQNQGANDEKLFF.

Turning to this clone: Mismatch with germline at one junction end may stem from a read error. This rearrangement joins TRBV14 to TRBJ2-3; D gene ambiguous. The CDR3 covers 11 residues. Germline loops: CDR1 SGHDN, CDR2 FVKESK. CDR3 sequence: CASSQATTPVF. DNA for the CDR3: TGTGCCAGCAGCCAAGCCACCACGCCGGTTTTT.